This TCR beta chain was recorded in a study of vaccination effects on CD4 cells after COVID-19. Study-wide findings and caveats: Few convalescent patients and no early post-infection timepoints were included in the study. There was only 1 of 255 vaccine-induced clones in healthy vaccinees that cross-reacted with common cold coronaviruses.

In the case of this clone: The target antigen is unknown.

Before any sequencing was done, the ViraFEST assay used viral peptide pools to expand antigen-specific CD4+ T cells. Around day 10 of culture, CD4+ T cells were separated out. According to the study, vaccine recipients showed no prior SARS-CoV-2 infection and negative nucleocapsid antibodies. Every well got around 2 million PBMC, which were grown with about 9.6 IU/ml IL-2 and around 10 ug/ml peptides. Replacing half the medium with IL-2 medium was done on days 3 and 7. The CDR3 has 16 residues. CDR1 SGHDT and CDR2 YYEEEE come from the germline V gene. Trimming at V came to 4 bases and at J to 0 bases, leaving 6 bases not matched to a gene. Produced via immunoSEQ multiplex PCR; TCRdb's table is partial and in-frame only. The sample lists fewer than 65,000 clones; over 70% were seen once.

The TCR sequence derives from a human donor who received a COVID-19 vaccine. This sequence joins TRBV5-6 and TRBJ2-2; TRBD1 agrees at 7 bases. Sequenced here: CD4+ T cells from PBMCs cultured with HCoV-OC43 spike peptides, sampled before COVID-19 vaccination. Subset meaning: HCoV-OC43 spike overlapping peptide pool stimulation. This chain's CDR3 is CASSHRDSANTGELFF. CDR3 coding DNA: TGTGCCAGCAGCCACAGGGACAGCGCGAACACCGGGGAGCTGTTTTTT.